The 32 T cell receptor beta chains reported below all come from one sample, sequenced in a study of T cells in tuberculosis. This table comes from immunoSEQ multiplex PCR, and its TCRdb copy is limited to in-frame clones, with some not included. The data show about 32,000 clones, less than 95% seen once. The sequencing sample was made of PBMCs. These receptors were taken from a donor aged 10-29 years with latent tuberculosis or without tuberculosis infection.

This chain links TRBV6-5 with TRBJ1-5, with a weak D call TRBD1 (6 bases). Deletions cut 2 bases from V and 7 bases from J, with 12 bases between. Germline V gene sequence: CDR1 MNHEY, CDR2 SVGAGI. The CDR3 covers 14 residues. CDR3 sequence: CASSYGGAGQPQHF. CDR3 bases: TGTGCCAGCAGTTACGGGGGGGCTGGGCAGCCCCAGCATTTT.

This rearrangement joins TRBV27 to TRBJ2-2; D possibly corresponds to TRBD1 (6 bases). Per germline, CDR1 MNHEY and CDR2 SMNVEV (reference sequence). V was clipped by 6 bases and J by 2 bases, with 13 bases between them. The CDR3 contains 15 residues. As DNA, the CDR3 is TGTGCCAGCAGCTACAGGGTTATCAACACCGGGGAGCTGTTTTTT. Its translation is CASSYRVINTGELFF.

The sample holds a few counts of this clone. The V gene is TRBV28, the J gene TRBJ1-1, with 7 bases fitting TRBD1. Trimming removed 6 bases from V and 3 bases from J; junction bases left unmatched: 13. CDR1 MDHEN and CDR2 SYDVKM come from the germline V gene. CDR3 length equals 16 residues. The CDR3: CASRIPGDSLDTEAFF. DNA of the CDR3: TGTGCCAGCAGAATCCCCGGGGACAGCCTGGACACTGAAGCTTTCTTT.

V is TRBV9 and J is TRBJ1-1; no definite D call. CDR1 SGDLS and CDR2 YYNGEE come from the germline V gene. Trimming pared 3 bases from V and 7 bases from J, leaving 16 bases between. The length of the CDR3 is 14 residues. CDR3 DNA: TGTGCCAGCAGCGCTCTAACTACAGAGGGTGAAGCTTTCTTT. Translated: CASSALTTEGEAFF.

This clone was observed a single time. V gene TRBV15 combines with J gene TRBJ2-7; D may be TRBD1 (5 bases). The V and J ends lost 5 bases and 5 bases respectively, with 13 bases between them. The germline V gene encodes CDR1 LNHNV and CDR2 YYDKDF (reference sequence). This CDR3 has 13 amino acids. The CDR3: CATSPGPAHEQYF. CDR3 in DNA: TGTGCCACCAGCCCAGGGCCCGCCCACGAGCAGTACTTC.

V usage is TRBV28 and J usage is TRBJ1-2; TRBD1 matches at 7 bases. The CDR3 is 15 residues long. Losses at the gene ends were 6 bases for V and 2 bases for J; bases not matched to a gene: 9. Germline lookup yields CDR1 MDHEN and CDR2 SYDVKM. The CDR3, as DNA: TGTGCCAGCAGACTTAGACAGGGAAGGAACTATGGCTACACCTTC. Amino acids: CASRLRQGRNYGYTF.

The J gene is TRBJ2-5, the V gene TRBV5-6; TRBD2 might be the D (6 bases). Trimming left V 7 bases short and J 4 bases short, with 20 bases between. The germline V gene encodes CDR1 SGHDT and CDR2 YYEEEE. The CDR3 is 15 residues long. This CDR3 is CASHPRRALGETQYF. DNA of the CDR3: TGTGCCAGCCATCCCCGGAGGGCCCTCGGAGAGACCCAGTACTTC.

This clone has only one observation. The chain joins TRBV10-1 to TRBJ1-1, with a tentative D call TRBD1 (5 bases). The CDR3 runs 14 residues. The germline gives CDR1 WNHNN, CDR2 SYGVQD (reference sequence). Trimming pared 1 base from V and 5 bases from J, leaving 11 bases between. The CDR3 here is CASSEYKEGTEAFF. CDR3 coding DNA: TGCGCCAGCAGTGAGTATAAGGAGGGGACTGAAGCTTTCTTT.

CDR3 loop: CASRLRDTSYEQYF. The CDR3 bases are TGTGCCAGCAGACTCCGGGACACCTCCTACGAGCAGTACTTC. This chain links TRBV6-1 with TRBJ2-7; perhaps TRBD1 as D (6 bases). Germline CDR1 and CDR2: MNHNS and SASEGT. The CDR3 covers 14 residues. V lost 6 bases, J lost 0 bases, and 12 bases lay in between.

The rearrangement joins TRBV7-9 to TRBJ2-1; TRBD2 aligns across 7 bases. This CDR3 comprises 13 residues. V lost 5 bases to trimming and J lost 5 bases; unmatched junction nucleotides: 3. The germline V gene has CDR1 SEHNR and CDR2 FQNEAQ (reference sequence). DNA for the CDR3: TGTGCCAGCAGCCGGACTAGGGACAATGAGCAGTTCTTC. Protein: CASSRTRDNEQFF.

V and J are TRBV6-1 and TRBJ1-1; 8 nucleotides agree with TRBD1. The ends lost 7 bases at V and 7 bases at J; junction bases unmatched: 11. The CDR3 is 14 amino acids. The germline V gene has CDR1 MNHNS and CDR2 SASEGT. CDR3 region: CASKAVQGAGEAFF. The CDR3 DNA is TGTGCCAGCAAGGCAGTTCAGGGGGCGGGTGAAGCTTTCTTT.

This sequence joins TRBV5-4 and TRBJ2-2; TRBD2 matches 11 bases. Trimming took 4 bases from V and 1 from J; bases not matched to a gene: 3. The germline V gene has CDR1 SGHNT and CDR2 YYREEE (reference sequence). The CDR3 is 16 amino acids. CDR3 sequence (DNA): TGTGCCAGCAGCGTGACTAGCGGGATGAACACCGGGGAGCTGTTTTTT. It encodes CASSVTSGMNTGELFF.

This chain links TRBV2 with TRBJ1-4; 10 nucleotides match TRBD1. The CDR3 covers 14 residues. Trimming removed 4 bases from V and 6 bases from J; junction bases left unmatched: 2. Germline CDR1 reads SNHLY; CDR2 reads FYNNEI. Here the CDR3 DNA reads TGTGCCAGCAGTGTGGGGACAGGGGATGAAAAACTGTTTTTT. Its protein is CASSVGTGDEKLFF.

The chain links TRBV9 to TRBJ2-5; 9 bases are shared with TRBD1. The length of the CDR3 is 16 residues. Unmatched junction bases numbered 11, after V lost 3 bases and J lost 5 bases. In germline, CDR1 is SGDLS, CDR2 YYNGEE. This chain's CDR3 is CASSATDRGGMETQYF. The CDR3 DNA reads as TGTGCCAGCAGCGCGACGGACAGGGGAGGAATGGAGACCCAGTACTTC.

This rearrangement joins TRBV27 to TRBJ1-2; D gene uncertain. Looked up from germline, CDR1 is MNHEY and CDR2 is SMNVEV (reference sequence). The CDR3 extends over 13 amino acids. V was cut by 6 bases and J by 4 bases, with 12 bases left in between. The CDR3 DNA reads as TGTGCCAGCAGACCCGCGTCGGTCTATGGCTACACCTTC. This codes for CASRPASVYGYTF.

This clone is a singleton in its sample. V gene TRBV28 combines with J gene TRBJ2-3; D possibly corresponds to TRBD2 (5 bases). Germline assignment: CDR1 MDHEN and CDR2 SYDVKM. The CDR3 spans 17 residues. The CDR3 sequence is CAAAASREVSSTDTQYF. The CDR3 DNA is TGTGCAGCAGCCGCTTCCCGGGAAGTTTCTAGCACAGATACGCAGTATTTT. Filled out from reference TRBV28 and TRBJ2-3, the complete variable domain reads DVKVTQSSRYLVKRTGEKVFLECVQDMDHENMFWYRQDPGLGLRLIYFSYDVKMKEKGDIPEGYSVSREKKERFSLILESASTNQTSMYLCAAAASREVSSTDTQYFGPGTRLTVL.

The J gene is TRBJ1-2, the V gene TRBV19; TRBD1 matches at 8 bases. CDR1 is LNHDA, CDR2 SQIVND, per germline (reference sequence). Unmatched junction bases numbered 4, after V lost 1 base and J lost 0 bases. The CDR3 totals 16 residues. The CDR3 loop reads CASSIAVDRANYGYTF. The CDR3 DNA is TGTGCCAGTAGTATAGCCGTGGACAGGGCTAACTATGGCTACACCTTC.

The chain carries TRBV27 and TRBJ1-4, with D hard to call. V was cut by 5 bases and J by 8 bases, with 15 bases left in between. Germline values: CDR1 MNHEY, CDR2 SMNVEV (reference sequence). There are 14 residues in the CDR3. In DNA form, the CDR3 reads TGTGCCAGCAGTACTTTGGGTGGAGAAGAAAAACTGTTTTTT. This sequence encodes CASSTLGGEEKLFF.

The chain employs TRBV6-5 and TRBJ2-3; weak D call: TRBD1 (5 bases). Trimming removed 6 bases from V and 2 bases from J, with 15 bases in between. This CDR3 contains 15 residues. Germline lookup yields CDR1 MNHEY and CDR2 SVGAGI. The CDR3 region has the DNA TGTGCCAGCAGCGCGCTAGGGGCCCCCACAGATACGCAGTATTTT. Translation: CASSALGAPTDTQYF.

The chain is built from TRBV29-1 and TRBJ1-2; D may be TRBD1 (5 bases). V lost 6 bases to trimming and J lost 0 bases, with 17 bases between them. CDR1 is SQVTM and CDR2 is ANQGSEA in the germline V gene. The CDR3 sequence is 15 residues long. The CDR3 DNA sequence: TGCAGCGTCCAGGGAGGACTAGACACTAACTATGGCTACACCTTC. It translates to CSVQGGLDTNYGYTF.

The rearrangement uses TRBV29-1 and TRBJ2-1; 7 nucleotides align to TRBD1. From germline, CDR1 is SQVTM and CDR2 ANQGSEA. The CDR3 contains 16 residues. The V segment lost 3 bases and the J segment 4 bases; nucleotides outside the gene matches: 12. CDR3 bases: TGCAGCGTTGAGGGACACCGGGACAGTCTATACAATGAGCAGTTCTTC. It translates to CSVEGHRDSLYNEQFF.

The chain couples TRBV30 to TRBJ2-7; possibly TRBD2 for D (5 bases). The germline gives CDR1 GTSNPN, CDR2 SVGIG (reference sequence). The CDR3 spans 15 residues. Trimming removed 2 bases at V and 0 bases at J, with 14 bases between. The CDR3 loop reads CAWSKSSGSSYEQYF. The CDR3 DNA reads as TGTGCCTGGAGTAAGAGCAGCGGTTCCTCCTACGAGCAGTACTTC.

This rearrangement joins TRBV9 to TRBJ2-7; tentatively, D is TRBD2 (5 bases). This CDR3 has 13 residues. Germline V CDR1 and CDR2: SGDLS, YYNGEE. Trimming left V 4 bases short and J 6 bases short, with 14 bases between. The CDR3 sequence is CASSPSSPGEQYF. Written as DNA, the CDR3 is TGTGCCAGCAGCCCTTCTAGCCCCGGCGAGCAGTACTTC.

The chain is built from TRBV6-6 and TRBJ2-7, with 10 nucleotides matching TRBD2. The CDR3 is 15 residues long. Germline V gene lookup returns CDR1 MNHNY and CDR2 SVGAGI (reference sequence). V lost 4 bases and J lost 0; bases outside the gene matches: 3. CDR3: CASSSRTSGSYEQYF. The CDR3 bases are TGTGCCAGCAGTTCTCGGACTAGCGGCTCCTACGAGCAGTACTTC.

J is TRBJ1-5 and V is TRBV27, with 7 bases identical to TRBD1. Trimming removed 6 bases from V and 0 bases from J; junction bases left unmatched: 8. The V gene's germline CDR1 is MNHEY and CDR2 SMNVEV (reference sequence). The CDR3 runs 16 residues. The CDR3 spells CASRSYGTDSNQPQHF. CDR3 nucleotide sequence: TGTGCCAGCAGATCTTACGGGACAGATAGCAATCAGCCCCAGCATTTT.

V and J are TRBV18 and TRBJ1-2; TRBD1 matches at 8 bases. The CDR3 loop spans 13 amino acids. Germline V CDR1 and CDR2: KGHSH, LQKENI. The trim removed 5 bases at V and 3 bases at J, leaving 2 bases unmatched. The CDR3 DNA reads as TGTGCCAGCTCAGAGACAGGGGACTATGGCTACACCTTC. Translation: CASSETGDYGYTF.

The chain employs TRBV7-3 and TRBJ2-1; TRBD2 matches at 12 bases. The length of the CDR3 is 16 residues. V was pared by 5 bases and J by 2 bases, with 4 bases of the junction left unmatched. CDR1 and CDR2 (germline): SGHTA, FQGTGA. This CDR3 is CASSNGLAGTYNEQFF. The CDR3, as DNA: TGTGCCAGCAGCAACGGACTAGCGGGAACCTACAATGAGCAGTTCTTC.

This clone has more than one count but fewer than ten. CDR3 sequence (DNA): TGCGCCAGCAGCTTGGGAGGCGAGCAGTACTTC. Translation: CASSLGGEQYF. J is TRBJ2-7 and V is TRBV5-1; D remains ambiguous. Trimming cost V 0 bases and J 6 bases, with 4 bases left between them. Germline assignment: CDR1 SGHRS and CDR2 YFSETQ. This CDR3 spans 11 amino acids.

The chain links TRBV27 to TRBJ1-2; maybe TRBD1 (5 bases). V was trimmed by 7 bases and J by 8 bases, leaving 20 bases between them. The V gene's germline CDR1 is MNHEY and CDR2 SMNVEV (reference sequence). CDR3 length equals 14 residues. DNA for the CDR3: TGTGCCAGCATCCTTCTGGACGGGGGTAGGGGCTACACCTTC. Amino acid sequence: CASILLDGGRGYTF.

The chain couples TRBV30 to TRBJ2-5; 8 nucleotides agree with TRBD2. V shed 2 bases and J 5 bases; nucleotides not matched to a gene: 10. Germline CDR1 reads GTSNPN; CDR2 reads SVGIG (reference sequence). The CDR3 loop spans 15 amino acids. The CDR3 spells CAWSLGSGRDETQYF. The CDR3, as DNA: TGTGCCTGGAGTCTAGGAAGCGGGAGAGACGAGACCCAGTACTTC.

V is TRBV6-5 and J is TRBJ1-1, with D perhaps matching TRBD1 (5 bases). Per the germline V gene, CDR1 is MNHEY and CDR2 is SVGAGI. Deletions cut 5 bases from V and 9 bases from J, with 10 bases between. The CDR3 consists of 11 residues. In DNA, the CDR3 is TGTGCCAGCAGTATCGGGACTAAAGCTTTCTTT. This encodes CASSIGTKAFF.

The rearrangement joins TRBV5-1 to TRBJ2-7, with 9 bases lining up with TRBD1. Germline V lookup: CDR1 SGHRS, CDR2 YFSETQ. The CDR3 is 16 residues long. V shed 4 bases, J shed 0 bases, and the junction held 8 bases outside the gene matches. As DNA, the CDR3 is TGCGCCAGCAGCATTGGGACAGGGCTAATCTCCTACGAGCAGTACTTC. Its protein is CASSIGTGLISYEQYF.